This TCR beta chain was captured in a study of blood T cell repertoires in COVID-19. The study drew participants aged about 18 to 89 years from about two dozen US areas. TCRdb keeps only in-frame clones here, not all; method: immunoSEQ multiplex PCR. The table lists 350,000 to 450,000 clones, over 75% of them singletons. The V and J ends lost 5 bases and 4 bases, in that order; junction bases with no gene match: 8. Per germline, CDR1 SGHAT and CDR2 FQNNGV. This CDR3 comprises 15 residues. This sequence originates from a woman younger than 30 who had been exposed to COVID-19. Input material: PBMCs or T cells enriched from blood (not recorded which). The gene calls are TRBV11-2 and TRBJ2-1; TRBD2 matches at 7 bases. The CDR3 nucleotides are TGTGCCAGCAGCATGAGCGGGACCATATACAATGAGCAGTTCTTC. Translation: CASSMSGTIYNEQFF.